This T cell receptor (beta chain) was obtained from a study of blood T cell repertoires in COVID-19. This clone was recorded once. Original analysis: Amplifying reference gene primers gave estimates of nucleated cell counts. TCRdb's table, derived via immunoSEQ multiplex PCR, lists solely in-frame clones and lacks some. For V, J and clone size, that table is used; D and trimming come from the DNA. Of about 140,000 clones listed, 70% to 80% are singletons. The CDR3 is made up of 14 amino acids. The V and J ends lost 5 bases and 7 bases, in that order; junction bases with no gene match: 4. CDR1 is SGHAT and CDR2 is FQDESV in the germline V gene (reference sequence).

The chain is built from TRBV11-1 and TRBJ1-6, with 8 bases lining up with TRBD1. Sequenced sample: peripheral blood. The clonotype originates from a woman older than 75 with active or convalescent COVID-19. The CDR3 region has the DNA TGTGCCAGCAGCCGGGGACAGGAGAATTCACCCCTCCACTTT. This gives the protein CASSRGQENSPLHF.